This note documents a single TCR beta chain sequence. The data stem from a study of blood T cell repertoires in COVID-19. Unmatched junction bases numbered 8, after V lost 5 bases and J lost 4 bases. The CDR3 is made up of 15 amino acids. From germline, CDR1 is MDHEN and CDR2 SYDVKM. Using immunoSEQ multiplex PCR, the repertoire was profiled, and TCRdb retains in-frame clones only, with some absent. In the table there are 280,000 or so clones, about four fifths of which are singletons. The specimen sequenced was peripheral blood. The rearrangement links TRBV28 to TRBJ2-5; 9 bases line up with TRBD2. This TCR came from a woman aged 45-65 years who had recovered from COVID-19. The CDR3 DNA reads as TGTGCCAGCAGTCCCTATAGCGGGAGTGGAGAGACCCAGTACTTC. The encoded protein is CASSPYSGSGETQYF.